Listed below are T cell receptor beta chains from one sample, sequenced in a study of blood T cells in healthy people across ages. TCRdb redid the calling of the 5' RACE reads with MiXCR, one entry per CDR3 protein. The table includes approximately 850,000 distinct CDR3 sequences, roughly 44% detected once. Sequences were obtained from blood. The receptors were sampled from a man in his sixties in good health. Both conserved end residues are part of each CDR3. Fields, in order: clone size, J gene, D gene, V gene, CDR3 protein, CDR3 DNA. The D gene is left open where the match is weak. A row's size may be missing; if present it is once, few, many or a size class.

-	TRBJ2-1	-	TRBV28	CASSQFIGEVNEQFF	TGCGCCAGCAGCCAATTTATAGGGGAGGTCAATGAGCAGTTCTTC
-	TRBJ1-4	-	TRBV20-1	CSAGVGRDEKLFF	TGCAGTGCTGGGGTGGGGAGGGACGAAAAACTGTTTTTT
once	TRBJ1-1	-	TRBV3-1	CASSQDPEVHEAFF	TGTGCCAGCAGCCAAGACCCAGAGGTTCATGAAGCTTTCTTT
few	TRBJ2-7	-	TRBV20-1	CSARAREYEQYF	TGCAGTGCTAGAGCCAGGGAGTACGAGCAGTACTTC
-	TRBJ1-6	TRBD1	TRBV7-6	CASSLGDRANSPLHF	TGTGCCAGCAGCTTAGGGGACAGAGCTAATTCACCCCTCCACTTT
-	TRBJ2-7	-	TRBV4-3	CASSQGAQEAYEQYF	TGCGCCAGCAGCCAAGGAGCTCAAGAGGCCTACGAGCAGTACTTC
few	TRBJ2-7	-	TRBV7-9	CASSQWMNEQYF	TGTGCCAGCAGCCAGTGGATGAACGAGCAGTACTTC
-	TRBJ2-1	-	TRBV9	CASSVGTVDEQFF	TGTGCCAGCAGCGTAGGAACCGTCGATGAGCAGTTCTTC
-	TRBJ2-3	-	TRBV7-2	CASSLGTGPGMDTQYF	TGTGCCAGCAGCTTAGGTACAGGACCTGGGATGGATACGCAGTATTTT
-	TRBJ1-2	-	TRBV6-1	CASSAFGTGENGYTF	TGTGCCAGCAGTGCTTTTGGCACGGGGGAGAATGGCTACACCTTC
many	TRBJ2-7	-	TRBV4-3	CASSQDRHGTSYEQYF	TGCGCCAGCAGCCAAGATCGGCACGGGACTTCCTACGAGCAGTACTTC